This section outlines one T cell receptor (beta chain) sequence together with its context. TCRdb reprocessed the 5' RACE reads via MiXCR and lists one record per CDR3 protein. The table lists 62,000 or so distinct CDR3 sequences, approximately 23% of them singletons. The clonotype comes from a female donor with breast cancer. The sequenced material came from memory CD4+ T cells sorted from a lymph node. Subset defined: memory CD4+ T cells, CD4+CD45RO+CD25-.

CDR3 nucleotide sequence: TGTGCCAGCAGTCATACAGTGGGCCGTAAGGGCGAGCAGTACTTC. This translates into CASSHTVGRKGEQYF. The chain employs TRBV6-5 and TRBJ2-7; D gene unclear. Germline CDR1 and CDR2: MNHEY and SVGAGI. The V end lost 5 bases, the J end lost 6 bases, and 20 bases lay between the germline ends. CDR3 length: 15 amino acids.